This paragraph reports one T cell receptor (beta chain). The antigen remains unidentified. Per donor, one heparinised blood draw averaged approximately 120 mL. This record belongs to a study of beta chain features in type 1 diabetes. The study's findings and limits: Within each of all four CD4+ subsets, Type 1 diabetes patients had TCRB CDR3s that were moderately but significantly shorter. Researchers could not determine here whether HLA type influences TCRB rearrangement.

As every portion of the isolated RNA was reverse transcribed, the sequencing read expressed TCRB transcripts. Reads from naive, central memory and regulatory T cell samples averaged around 4 million. Assay used: immunoSEQ multiplex PCR; TCRdb lists only in-frame clones, some missing. The sample carries about 160,000 clones, approximately 8% recorded once. Input material: central memory CD4+ T cells from blood. This sequence was found in a woman aged 40 to 50 with type 1 diabetes.

CDR3 sequence reads: CASSLFGSGASYEQYF. For the CDR3, the DNA is TGTGCCAGCAGTTTATTCGGTAGCGGAGCCTCCTACGAGCAGTACTTC. The J gene is TRBJ2-7, the V gene TRBV28, with D tentatively TRBD2 (6 bases). This CDR3 has 16 residues. The germline V and J ends were trimmed by 1 base and 0 bases, with 13 bases remaining between them. Germline V gene data show CDR1 as MDHEN and CDR2 as SYDVKM.